This record covers a single T cell receptor (beta chain). Antigen unknown. V lost 2 bases to trimming and J lost 6 bases, with 14 bases between them. From germline, CDR1 is SGHAT and CDR2 FQNNGV. The CDR3 length is 15 residues. The data originate from a study of T-cell reconstitution after alpha-beta-depleted transplantation in children. Study observations and caveats: T-cell counts and diversity at one year post-transplant came mainly from newly produced T cells. Several hundred rapidly expanded clones from non-depleted graft cells reportedly supplied alpha-beta T cells about two months post-transplant.

It was with unique molecular identifiers that the TCRbeta library was prepared. TCRdb analysed the PCR reads with MiXCR anew, one entry per CDR3 protein. The data hold 750,000 to 950,000 distinct CDR3 sequences, with roughly 15% observed a single time. Sequencing was performed on PBMCs, mostly from graft donor cells, taken 360 days after TCRalphabeta/CD19-depleted stem cell transplant. The sequence derives from a male patient between 10 and 17 years old who had a stem cell transplant for acute lymphoblastic leukemia, so the T cells may come from the graft donor. This chain connects TRBV11-2 to TRBJ2-1; a weak D match, TRBD1 (5 bases). DNA for the CDR3: TGTGCCAGCAGCTTATCCCCTGACAGTTCCAATGAGCAGTTCTTC. Amino acid sequence: CASSLSPDSSNEQFF.